These 31 T cell receptor beta chains came from one sample sequenced in a study of blood T cell repertoires in COVID-19. Profiled with immunoSEQ multiplex PCR; TCRdb holds only in-frame clones, not every one. This repertoire shows tens of thousands of clones, approximately 90% found once; its top ten account for roughly 3.1%. The sequenced sample was peripheral blood. These receptors all stem from a woman in her forties or fifties with active or convalescent COVID-19.

This rearrangement joins TRBV7-3 to TRBJ2-7, with D perhaps TRBD1 (6 bases). Germline loops: CDR1 SGHTA, CDR2 FQGTGA. This CDR3 is built from 14 residues. V lost 0 bases and J 6 bases, leaving 12 bases between the germline ends. CDR3 DNA sequence: TGTGCCAGCAGCTTAACCAGGGGTGTCGGCGAGCAGTACTTC. This translates into CASSLTRGVGEQYF. The entire variable domain, with the rest obtained from reference TRBV7-3 and TRBJ2-7, is as follows: GAGVSQTPSNKVTEKGKYVELRCDPISGHTALYWYRQSLGQGPEFLIYFQGTGAADDSGLPNDRFFAVRPEGSVSTLKIQRTERGDSAVYLCASSLTRGVGEQYFGPGTRLTVT.

This clone came up once. This chain uses TRBV3-1 (or the pseudogene TRBV3-2) with TRBJ2-4, with D possibly TRBD2 on 7 matching bases. Trimming stripped 0 bases from V and 7 bases from J, with 16 bases between. Germline CDR1 LGHDT, CDR2 YNNKEL (reference sequence). CDR3 length equals 16 residues. The CDR3 sequence: CASSQEAGGPGNIQYF. Written as DNA, the CDR3 is TGTGCCAGCAGCCAAGAGGCCGGGGGGCCGGGGAACATTCAGTACTTC.

The rearrangement uses TRBV6-5 and TRBJ2-7, with TRBD1 matching over 9 bases. V lost 2 bases, J lost 2 bases, and 4 bases stayed unmatched. This CDR3 is 15 amino acids long. Germline V gene sequence: CDR1 MNHEY, CDR2 SVGAGI. The CDR3 DNA reads TGTGCCAGCAGTTACGCCGGGACAGGGACCTACGAGCAGTACTTC. This sequence encodes CASSYAGTGTYEQYF.

This chain links TRBV18 with TRBJ1-6, with D hard to call. CDR1 KGHSH and CDR2 LQKENI come from the germline V gene. The CDR3 consists of 17 residues. Between the trimmed V and J ends, which lost 3 bases and 0 bases, there was a span of 12 bases. CDR3 residues: CASSPEPGSSYNSPLHF. The CDR3 nucleotides are TGTGCCAGCTCACCCGAGCCGGGTAGCTCCTATAATTCACCCCTCCACTTT. Full variable domain (outside the CDR3, taken from reference TRBV18 and TRBJ1-6): NAGVMQNPRHLVRRRGQEARLRCSPMKGHSHVYWYRQLPEEGLKFMVYLQKENIIDESGMPKERFSAEFPKEGPSILRIQQVVRGDSAAYFCASSPEPGSSYNSPLHFGNGTRLTVT.

The V and J genes are TRBV7-8 and TRBJ1-1; D possibly corresponds to TRBD1 (6 bases). V dropped 5 bases and J dropped 4 bases, with 17 bases sitting between them. Germline CDR1 reads SGHVS; CDR2 reads FQNEAQ. There are 15 residues in the CDR3. The CDR3 here is CASSARQVSVTEAFF. Here the CDR3 DNA reads TGTGCCAGCAGCGCCCGACAGGTGTCTGTCACTGAAGCTTTCTTT.

The rearrangement links TRBV6-6 to TRBJ2-1, with D tentatively TRBD1 (5 bases). Germline V gene lookup returns CDR1 MNHNY and CDR2 SVGAGI (reference sequence). The V end lost 1 base, the J end lost 7 bases, and 8 bases lay between the germline ends. This CDR3 is built from 13 residues. The CDR3 protein is CASSYFRGNEQFF. CDR3 nucleotide sequence: TGTGCCAGCAGTTACTTTAGGGGTAATGAGCAGTTCTTC.

The chain recombines TRBV6-5 with TRBJ2-1; D is possibly TRBD2 (6 bases). This CDR3 is built from 14 residues. Trimming took off 5 bases at V and 4 bases at J, with 12 bases between the two ends. The V gene's germline CDR1 is MNHEY and CDR2 SVGAGI. The DNA of the CDR3 is TGTGCCAGCAGTATTTCGGGAGCATACAATGAGCAGTTCTTC. The encoded protein is CASSISGAYNEQFF.

The V call is TRBV5-6, the J call TRBJ2-3; 11 nucleotides line up with TRBD2. Germline-derived CDR1 and CDR2 are SGHDT and YYEEEE. After removal of 4 bases from V and 5 bases from J, the junction contained 12 bases not matched to a gene. CDR3 length: 17 residues. The DNA of the CDR3 is TGTGCCAGCAGCCCCGTGGTAGCGGGGGGGCCTGAAGATACGCAGTATTTT. Its protein product is CASSPVVAGGPEDTQYF.

The chain combines TRBV7-2 with TRBJ2-7; 7 positions agree with TRBD1. V dropped 3 bases and J dropped 2; count of bases not matched to a gene: 4. Germline-derived CDR1 and CDR2 are SGHTA and FQGNSA. The CDR3 sequence is 14 residues long. The CDR3 nucleotides are TGTGCCAGCAGCTTCGTCACAGGGGCCTACGAGCAGTACTTC. It encodes CASSFVTGAYEQYF.

The chain has TRBV7-9 and TRBJ2-1; D remains unclear. Germline V CDR1 and CDR2: SEHNR, FQNEAQ (reference sequence). The CDR3 contains 16 residues. V was trimmed by 2 bases and J by 3 bases, leaving 14 bases between them. CDR3 amino acids: CASSLTTRMNYNEQFF. The CDR3 region has the DNA TGTGCCAGCAGCTTAACTACAAGGATGAACTACAATGAGCAGTTCTTC.

This rearrangement joins TRBV7-6 to TRBJ2-5, with D possibly being TRBD2 (6 bases). Between the trimmed V and J ends, which lost 1 base and 3 bases, there was a span of 18 bases. Germline loops: CDR1 SGHVS, CDR2 FNYEAQ. CDR3 length equals 17 residues. As DNA, the CDR3 is TGTGCCAGCAGCTTAGTACCCCCTCTGGGAGGAGAAGAGACCCAGTACTTC. It is translated as CASSLVPPLGGEETQYF.

CDR3 in DNA: TGTGCCAGCTCACCAGGGCCGAGCAATCAGCCCCAGCATTTT. Its protein is CASSPGPSNQPQHF. The V gene is TRBV18, the J gene TRBJ1-5; D remains ambiguous. Per the germline V gene, CDR1 is KGHSH and CDR2 is LQKENI. V lost 2 bases and J lost 1, with 6 bases in between. This CDR3 comprises 14 residues.

This clone is a singleton in its sample. The CDR3 loop is CASGTGGGDTQYF. CDR3 coding DNA: TGTGCCAGCGGGACAGGGGGTGGAGATACGCAGTATTTT. V usage is TRBV2 and J usage is TRBJ2-3; TRBD1 aligns across 11 bases. This CDR3 contains 13 residues. Germline CDR1 is SNHLY and CDR2 is FYNNEI. Trimming removed 8 bases from V and 5 bases from J; junction bases left unmatched: 3.

The V call is TRBV18, the J call TRBJ2-1, with 8 bases fitting TRBD2. There are 16 residues in the CDR3. The V and J ends lost 0 bases and 9 bases, in that order; junction bases with no gene match: 10. Germline assignment: CDR1 KGHSH and CDR2 LQKENI. CDR3 DNA sequence: TGTGCCAGCTCACCACCCCGGGGGGGGCAAGGAGGTGAGCAGTTCTTC. This sequence encodes CASSPPRGGQGGEQFF.

This chain uses TRBV2 with TRBJ2-7; TRBD2 matches at 9 bases. After removal of 4 bases from V and 3 bases from J, the junction contained 7 bases not matched to a gene. The CDR3 extends over 15 amino acids. Germline-derived CDR1 and CDR2 are SNHLY and FYNNEI. CDR3 in amino acids: CASSVGGGAYYEQYF. Written as DNA, the CDR3 is TGTGCCAGCAGTGTCGGCGGGGGGGCCTACTACGAGCAGTACTTC.

The chain recombines TRBV5-1 with TRBJ1-1; D is undetermined. CDR3 length equals 14 residues. Germline values: CDR1 SGHRS, CDR2 YFSETQ. Deletions cut 4 bases from V and 7 bases from J, with 17 bases between. The CDR3 region is CASSPEAVRFEAFF. The CDR3 coding sequence is TGCGCCAGCAGCCCGGAGGCGGTAAGGTTTGAAGCTTTCTTT.

The V and J genes are TRBV18 and TRBJ1-1, with D hard to call. The V and J ends lost 6 bases and 4 bases respectively, with 18 bases between them. Per the germline V gene, CDR1 is KGHSH and CDR2 is LQKENI. This CDR3 has 15 residues. In DNA, the CDR3 is TGTGCCAGCTCCCGGTTGGGGTTTGGAGGCACTGAAGCTTTCTTT. Its translation is CASSRLGFGGTEAFF.

This chain uses TRBV3-1 (or the pseudogene TRBV3-2) with TRBJ2-1; 8 nucleotides align to TRBD2. In germline, CDR1 is LGHDT, CDR2 YNNKEL (reference sequence). V shed 0 bases, J shed 2 bases, and the junction held 9 bases outside the gene matches. This CDR3 is 18 amino acids long. This CDR3 reads CASSQDLRAGVAYNEQFF. CDR3 DNA sequence: TGTGCCAGCAGCCAAGATCTCCGAGCGGGGGTTGCCTACAATGAGCAGTTCTTC.

The chain links TRBV19 to TRBJ2-1; the match to TRBD2 covers 8 bases. The CDR3 runs 14 residues. V dropped 7 bases and J dropped 6; count of bases not matched to a gene: 8. Germline loops: CDR1 LNHDA, CDR2 SQIVND (reference sequence). Written as DNA, the CDR3 is TGTGCCAGTACCTTAGCGGGGCACGTCAATGAGCAGTTCTTC. Translation gives CASTLAGHVNEQFF.

The CDR3 reads CASSVTWDRPYGYTF. CDR3 nucleotides: TGTGCCAGCAGCGTTACTTGGGACAGACCCTATGGCTACACCTTC. This sequence joins TRBV9 and TRBJ1-2; 7 bases map to TRBD1. The CDR3 loop spans 15 amino acids. Germline values: CDR1 SGDLS, CDR2 YYNGEE. Trimming took 2 bases from V and 4 from J; bases not matched to a gene: 8.

V usage is TRBV18 and J usage is TRBJ1-1; TRBD1 agrees at 8 bases. V was clipped by 6 bases and J by 3 bases; unmatched bases: 6. This CDR3 has 14 residues. Germline V gene data show CDR1 as KGHSH and CDR2 as LQKENI. Here the CDR3 DNA reads TGTGCCAGCTCGCGTGACAGGGGAGACACTGAAGCTTTCTTT. This gives the protein CASSRDRGDTEAFF. The entire variable domain, with the rest obtained from reference TRBV18 and TRBJ1-1, is as follows: NAGVMQNPRHLVRRRGQEARLRCSPMKGHSHVYWYRQLPEEGLKFMVYLQKENIIDESGMPKERFSAEFPKEGPSILRIQQVVRGDSAAYFCASSRDRGDTEAFFGQGTRLTVV.

V and J are TRBV9 and TRBJ2-3; TRBD2 matches 10 bases. The V segment lost 3 bases and the J segment 1 base; nucleotides outside the gene matches: 5. The CDR3 covers 16 residues. Germline values: CDR1 SGDLS, CDR2 YYNGEE. The CDR3 nucleotides read TGTGCCAGCAGCGGGGGGACTAGCGAGGGCACAGATACGCAGTATTTT. Its translation is CASSGGTSEGTDTQYF.

This clone was seen a single time. The chain has TRBV5-4 and TRBJ1-2; D is possibly TRBD1 (5 bases). V was cut by 6 bases and J by 8 bases, with 20 bases left in between. The CDR3 has 14 residues. Germline CDR1 reads SGHNT; CDR2 reads YYREEE (reference sequence). Here the CDR3 reads CASTQSGGMRGYTF. For the CDR3, the DNA is TGTGCCAGCACCCAATCCGGGGGGATGAGGGGCTACACCTTC.

This clone has a handful of counts. The V and J genes are TRBV7-2 and TRBJ1-1; 8 bases fit TRBD1. The CDR3 is 15 amino acids. V lost 6 bases to trimming and J lost 1 base; unmatched junction nucleotides: 7. The V gene's germline CDR1 is SGHTA and CDR2 FQGNSA. DNA of the CDR3: TGTGCCAGCAGGACCAGACAGGGGACGAACACTGAAGCTTTCTTT. This codes for CASRTRQGTNTEAFF.

The chain links TRBV6-4 to TRBJ2-2, with 7 positions matching TRBD2. CDR3 length equals 16 residues. With 1 base clipped from V and 1 base from J, the junction kept 3 bases outside the gene matches. Germline CDR1 reads MRHNA; CDR2 reads SNTAGT. CDR3 DNA: TGTGCCAGCAGTGACTTCGGGGGGAGGAACACCGGGGAGCTGTTTTTT. Protein: CASSDFGGRNTGELFF.

The V gene is TRBV7-8, the J gene TRBJ1-2, with D hard to call. Trimming shortened V by 1 base and J by 8 bases, and 11 bases separated the two germline ends. CDR3 length equals 13 residues. The germline CDR1 and CDR2 sequences are SGHVS and FQNEAQ. CDR3 sequence reads: CASSLVAVLGYTF. As DNA, the CDR3 is TGTGCCAGCAGCTTAGTGGCGGTCCTGGGCTACACCTTC.

A word on this clone: In the same sample, other DNA sequences code for this CDR3. The chain carries TRBV27 and TRBJ1-2, with 10 bases fitting TRBD1. J was trimmed by 8 bases and V by 4 bases; bases with no gene match: 4. The CDR3 is 13 residues long. Germline CDR1 and CDR2: MNHEY and SMNVEV (reference sequence). The CDR3 reads CASSYGQGDGYTF. The CDR3 bases are TGTGCCAGCAGTTACGGACAGGGGGACGGCTACACCTTC.

The chain combines TRBV19 with TRBJ1-6; the D is unclear. The V gene's germline CDR1 is LNHDA and CDR2 SQIVND (reference sequence). Trimming stripped 7 bases from V and 8 bases from J, with 12 bases between. The CDR3 sequence is 13 residues long. The CDR3 reads CASTRKHDSPLHF. The CDR3 DNA reads as TGTGCCAGTACTCGCAAACACGATTCACCCCTCCACTTT.

The chain has TRBV5-6 and TRBJ2-7; 12 bases line up with TRBD1. Looked up from germline, CDR1 is SGHDT and CDR2 is YYEEEE. V lost 1 base and J lost 0; bases outside the gene matches: 2. This CDR3 is 16 amino acids long. The CDR3 spells CASSLWGQGASYEQYF. The CDR3 DNA sequence: TGTGCCAGCAGCTTGTGGGGACAGGGGGCCTCCTACGAGCAGTACTTC.

This clone has just a few counts. CDR3 region: CASSDFLAGVMSDTQYF. DNA for the CDR3: TGTGCCAGCAGTGACTTCTTAGCGGGGGTTATGTCAGATACGCAGTATTTT. V and J are TRBV6-4 and TRBJ2-3; 9 bases are shared with TRBD2. Germline-derived CDR1 and CDR2 are MRHNA and SNTAGT. The CDR3 is made up of 17 amino acids. V gave up 1 base and J gave up 4 bases; unmatched junction bases: 9.

The rearrangement links TRBV30 to TRBJ1-5; 8 nucleotides agree with TRBD1. This CDR3 comprises 13 residues. The J segment lost 9 bases and the V segment lost 3 bases, leaving 7 bases of the junction unmatched. Germline values: CDR1 GTSNPN, CDR2 SVGIG (reference sequence). CDR3 region: CAWREDRDRPQHF. As DNA, the CDR3 is TGTGCCTGGAGGGAGGACAGGGATCGGCCCCAGCATTTT.